This TCR beta chain was identified in a study of shared clonotypes between healthy human individuals. Overall study results and limits: Of the naive CD4 clonotypes, roughly 5.2% were shared across a few donors.

The sample holds a few counts of this clone. Its target is unknown. All donors were Caucasian adults living in Nashville, Tennessee. The V end was cut by 1 base, the J end by 5 bases, with 9 bases between. The CDR3 sequence is 13 residues long. The germline gives CDR1 WNHNN, CDR2 SYGVQD (reference sequence). Method: immunoSEQ multiplex PCR; TCRdb's copy keeps in-frame clones and lacks some. The sample holds about 2,500,000 clones, roughly 92% seen once. The chain recombines TRBV10-1 with TRBJ2-7; the D gene is possibly TRBD2 (5 bases). The receptor was derived from a man aged 18 to 35 in good health. Sequenced material: naive CD4+ T cells sorted from blood. Documented subset: CD45RA+ positively selected. DNA for the CDR3: TGCGCCAGCAGTGAGTACCTAGCCAACGAGCAGTACTTC. This gives the protein CASSEYLANEQYF.